Each of the 31 T cell receptor beta chains below was sequenced from the same sample in a study of spatial heterogeneity in lung cancer. Sample time point: blood at routine non-recurrence follow-up after resection. MiXCR was run by TCRdb on the 5' RACE reads, yielding one entry per CDR3 protein. Of about 70,000 distinct CDR3 sequences detected, nearly 9% appear once; the ten largest clones hold around 1.9%. Specimen: PBMCs, collected at follow-up. Receptor source: a female donor with early-stage non-small cell lung cancer.

This clonotype was observed many times. The gene calls are TRBV20-1 and TRBJ1-1; D gene ambiguous. In germline, CDR1 is DFQATT, CDR2 SNEGSKA (reference sequence). V lost 1 base to trimming and J lost 6 bases, with 15 bases between them. The CDR3 spans 14 residues. The CDR3 loop is CSARAPPGLSEAFF. The CDR3 bases are TGCAGTGCTAGAGCCCCACCGGGTCTATCTGAAGCTTTCTTT.

There are a few counts of this clonotype. This chain connects TRBV6-1 to TRBJ1-4; the D is unclear. In germline, CDR1 is MNHNS, CDR2 SASEGT. The CDR3 loop spans 15 amino acids. Trimming cost V 2 bases and J 5 bases, with 12 bases left between them. Here the CDR3 DNA reads TGTGCCAGCAGTGAAATGGCAGCTGGGAATGAAAAACTGTTTTTT. Amino acids: CASSEMAAGNEKLFF.

This clonotype was observed at least ten times. This chain uses TRBV19 with TRBJ2-7; TRBD2 matches 13 bases. Germline V gene data show CDR1 as LNHDA and CDR2 as SQIVND (reference sequence). This CDR3 contains 15 residues. Germline trimming cut 6 bases from V and 5 bases from J; bases unmatched to any gene: 7. The CDR3 reads CASSPWTSGSNEQYF. The DNA for the CDR3 is TGTGCCAGTAGCCCTTGGACTAGCGGGAGCAACGAGCAGTACTTC.

This chain connects TRBV5-1 to TRBJ2-7; D is ambiguous. This CDR3 region has 15 residues. V was clipped by 2 bases and J by 1 base, with 13 bases between them. Germline values: CDR1 SGHRS, CDR2 YFSETQ. The CDR3 sequence: CASSLGQQGSYEQYF. CDR3 sequence (DNA): TGCGCCAGCAGCTTAGGGCAGCAAGGATCCTACGAGCAGTACTTC.

This clonotype was recorded at least ten times. V usage is TRBV12-3 or TRBV12-4 and J usage is TRBJ2-4, with 7 bases lining up with TRBD2. The V and J ends lost 6 bases and 8 bases, in that order; junction bases with no gene match: 10. This CDR3 is 14 amino acids long. In nucleotides, the CDR3 is TGTGCCAGCAGCTCTCTAGGGGCGGGGGACATTCAGTACTTC. As protein: CASSSLGAGDIQYF.

This clonotype showed up many times. This chain links TRBV28 with TRBJ1-2; no clear D gene. The CDR3 is made up of 11 amino acids. Per the germline V gene, CDR1 is MDHEN and CDR2 is SYDVKM. Deletions cut 3 bases from V and 6 bases from J, with 5 bases between. This CDR3 reads CASSFVDGYTF. In DNA, the CDR3 is TGTGCCAGCAGTTTCGTGGATGGCTACACCTTC.

The chain employs TRBV7-9 and TRBJ1-3; 11 bases fit TRBD1. Germline assignment: CDR1 SEHNR and CDR2 FQNEAQ (reference sequence). The CDR3 is made up of 16 amino acids. The trim removed 3 bases at V and 3 bases at J, leaving 4 bases unmatched. CDR3 nucleotides: TGTGCCAGCAGCTTCACCGGGACAGGGGGTGGAAACACCATATATTTT. Its translation: CASSFTGTGGGNTIYF.

This clonotype was observed many times. V is TRBV18 and J is TRBJ2-2; D not certain. CDR3 length equals 14 residues. The V gene lost 4 bases and the J gene lost 4 bases, with 10 bases spanning the gap. CDR1 is KGHSH, CDR2 LQKENI, per germline. CDR3 sequence reads: CASSLGQATGELFF. Written as DNA, the CDR3 is TGTGCCAGCTCACTCGGGCAAGCCACCGGGGAGCTGTTTTTT.

Of note for this clonotype: This could be a read error, since a much larger clone is one nucleotide away. The chain couples TRBV28 to TRBJ2-3; no clear D gene. The CDR3 runs to 13 residues. The germline V and J ends were trimmed by 5 bases and 3 bases, with 9 bases remaining between them. Germline values: CDR1 MDHEN, CDR2 SYDVKM. The CDR3 sequence: CASSPPRTDTQYF. CDR3 in DNA: TGTGCCAGCAGTCCTCCACGGACAGATACGCAGTATTTT.

This clonotype was seen at least ten times. This sequence joins TRBV12-3 or TRBV12-4 and TRBJ2-3; 11 nucleotides line up with TRBD2. The ends lost 5 bases at V and 5 bases at J; junction bases unmatched: 6. The CDR3 is 15 residues long. The CDR3 here is CASSPLAGGGDTQYF. The CDR3 coding sequence is TGTGCCAGCAGTCCGCTAGCGGGAGGTGGAGATACGCAGTATTTT.

Notes on this clonotype: This may stem from a read error, because a much larger clone lies one nucleotide away. The V gene is TRBV3-1, the J gene TRBJ2-3, with D unresolved. Deletions cut 2 bases from V and 8 bases from J, with 14 bases between. The length of the CDR3 is 14 residues. Germline V gene data show CDR1 as LGHDT and CDR2 as YNNKEL (reference sequence). The CDR3 sequence is CASSQQLRELTQYF. CDR3 sequence (DNA): TGTGCCAGCAGCCAACAACTAAGAGAGCTTACGCAGTATTTT.

This clonotype was counted between two and nine times. The chain employs TRBV19 and TRBJ2-3; weak D call: TRBD1 (8 bases). V was pared by 4 bases and J by 6 bases, with 32 bases between. This CDR3 has 20 residues. Looked up from germline, CDR1 is LNHDA and CDR2 is SQIVND (reference sequence). DNA of the CDR3: TGTGCCAGTAGTAAAAGCGGGACAGGCCGATCAACGCGAAATACGGATACGCAGTATTTT. Protein product: CASSKSGTGRSTRNTDTQYF.

A few counts support this clonotype. The chain is built from TRBV20-1 and TRBJ2-6; perhaps TRBD2 as D (6 bases). With 6 bases removed from V and 2 bases from J, the gap between germline ends came to 11 bases. The length of the CDR3 is 14 residues. Germline assignment: CDR1 DFQATT and CDR2 SNEGSKA (reference sequence). The CDR3 DNA sequence: TGCAGTGCCTACTCGGGAGCTGGGGCCAACGTCCTGACTTTC. Translating gives CSAYSGAGANVLTF.

In this sample, this clonotype turned up many times. The V gene is TRBV4-1, the J gene TRBJ2-7; a weak D match, TRBD2 (6 bases). CDR3 length: 13 amino acids. The germline V gene encodes CDR1 MGHRA and CDR2 YSYEKL. Trimming left V 4 bases short and J 4 bases short, with 11 bases between. This chain's CDR3 is CASSPGGAYEQYF. The CDR3 DNA sequence: TGCGCCAGCAGCCCAGGAGGGGCTTACGAGCAGTACTTC.

There are many counts of this clonotype. V is TRBV7-9 and J is TRBJ2-2; TRBD2 is a possible D gene (5 bases). Germline loops: CDR1 SEHNR, CDR2 FQNEAQ (reference sequence). V lost 7 bases to trimming and J lost 4 bases, with 16 bases between them. The CDR3 has 15 residues. The CDR3 spells CASKMRLPGTGELFF. The CDR3 nucleotides read TGTGCCAGCAAAATGCGACTACCCGGCACCGGGGAGCTGTTTTTT.

Comment on this clonotype: A much larger clone lies one base from this, so it may be a read error. CDR3 region: CASSPGPAGVIGETQYF. The CDR3 bases are TGCGCCAGCAGCCCGGGACCAGCGGGAGTGATAGGAGAGACCCAGTACTTC. V usage is TRBV5-1 and J usage is TRBJ2-5; 8 bases are shared with TRBD2. With 4 bases clipped from V and 4 bases from J, the junction kept 15 bases outside the gene matches. The germline gives CDR1 SGHRS, CDR2 YFSETQ. The CDR3 is made up of 17 amino acids.

This clonotype came up many times. The CDR3 region has the DNA TGTGCCAGTAGAAGGGCGGGGAGCAATCAGCCCCAGCATTTT. It yields the protein CASRRAGSNQPQHF. V and J are TRBV19 and TRBJ1-5; D gene unclear. Germline V gene sequence: CDR1 LNHDA, CDR2 SQIVND (reference sequence). The CDR3 spans 14 residues. Trimming took off 6 bases at V and 1 base at J, with 10 bases between the two ends.

This clonotype was seen repeatedly, ten times or more. The chain has TRBV29-1 and TRBJ2-4; unclear D gene. V was pared by 3 bases and J by 5 bases, with 8 bases between. Germline CDR1 SQVTM, CDR2 ANQGSEA. The CDR3 is 12 residues long. The CDR3: CSVDAGENIQYF. The CDR3 nucleotides read TGCAGCGTTGACGCAGGCGAAAACATTCAGTACTTC.

Ten or more counts support this clonotype. The J gene is TRBJ2-7, the V gene TRBV12-3 or TRBV12-4; 7 bases are a match to TRBD1. Trimming took 1 base from V and 5 from J; bases not matched to a gene: 2. The CDR3 is made up of 13 amino acids. CDR3 sequence: CASSLDRGNEQYF. CDR3 DNA: TGTGCCAGCAGTTTAGACAGGGGAAACGAGCAGTACTTC.

This clonotype was recorded a few times. The V and J genes are TRBV2 and TRBJ2-1, with 14 bases matching TRBD2. The germline CDR1 and CDR2 sequences are SNHLY and FYNNEI. This CDR3 spans 16 amino acids. V was pared by 6 bases and J by 8 bases, with 9 bases of the junction left unmatched. In nucleotides, the CDR3 is TGTGCCAGCAGGAAATCCGGGACTAGCGGGAGCTATGAGCAGTTCTTC. This gives the protein CASRKSGTSGSYEQFF.

The chain combines TRBV1 with TRBJ2-3; the table's D call, TRBD1, has no DNA check behind it. TRBV1 is a pseudogene locus. The CDR3 consists of 16 residues. The CDR3 region is CTSSPRQGCSTDTQYF. CDR3 nucleotides: TGCACCAGCAGCCCCCGACAGGGGTGTAGCACAGATACGCAGTATTTT.

This clonotype has ten or more counts. The chain recombines TRBV20-1 with TRBJ2-7, with D possibly being TRBD1 (6 bases). Trimming took off 5 bases at V and 4 bases at J, with 18 bases between the two ends. CDR3 length equals 14 residues. Germline lookup yields CDR1 DFQATT and CDR2 SNEGSKA (reference sequence). The CDR3, as DNA: TGCAGTGCTCTGCGAGGGACAAGAATTTACGAGCAGTACTTC. Translated, it gives CSALRGTRIYEQYF.

This clonotype has more than one count but fewer than ten. The chain joins TRBV5-6 to TRBJ2-7, with 10 bases matching TRBD2. The junction had 11 bases not matched to a gene; V was cut back by 7 bases and J by 7 bases. Germline V CDR1 and CDR2: SGHDT, YYEEEE. CDR3 length: 14 residues. CDR3 DNA sequence: TGTGCCAGCGGAAAAGCGGGAGGGCCTCGGGAGCAGTACTTC. This translates into CASGKAGGPREQYF.

The chain carries TRBV7-2 and TRBJ2-1; possible D gene TRBD2, 6 bases. Trimming shortened V by 2 bases and J by 9 bases, and 17 bases separated the two germline ends. Germline V gives CDR1 SGHTA, CDR2 FQGNSA. The CDR3 is made up of 15 amino acids. The CDR3 DNA reads TGTGCCAGCAGCTTAATAGGCAGGGAGGCCGCTGAGCAGTTCTTC. This codes for CASSLIGREAAEQFF.

The gene calls are TRBV7-9 and TRBJ1-4; no clear D. V lost 5 bases and J 8 bases, leaving 12 bases between the germline ends. The CDR3 loop spans 13 amino acids. The germline V gene encodes CDR1 SEHNR and CDR2 FQNEAQ (reference sequence). CDR3 protein: CASSPPGDEKLFF. In nucleotides, the CDR3 is TGTGCCAGCAGCCCCCCGGGAGACGAAAAACTGTTTTTT.

This clonotype was detected a few times. CDR3 bases: TGTGCCTCTGCGGCCGGGACAGGGGGGGGTTTCGGTCATACGCAGTATTTT. Protein sequence: CASAAGTGGGFGHTQYF. The chain uses TRBV10-3 and TRBJ2-3; TRBD1 matches 11 bases. CDR3 length: 17 residues. After removal of 11 bases from V and 7 bases from J, the junction contained 20 bases not matched to a gene. Germline CDR1 and CDR2: ENHRY and SYGVKD.

This clonotype occurred many times. The chain carries TRBV6-4 and TRBJ1-4; D unclear. Trimming took 6 bases from V and 6 from J, leaving 11 bases between them. The CDR3 contains 13 residues. Germline CDR1 reads MRHNA; CDR2 reads SNTAGT. The CDR3 is CASSREEHEKLFF. Here the CDR3 DNA reads TGTGCCAGCAGCCGGGAGGAGCATGAAAAACTGTTTTTT.

This clonotype was seen many times. The rearrangement joins TRBV5-1 to TRBJ2-6; D gene ambiguous. This CDR3 has 14 residues. CDR1 is SGHRS, CDR2 YFSETQ, per germline. Trimming stripped 9 bases from V and 1 base from J, with 11 bases between. The DNA for the CDR3 is TGCGCCACCTCCGTTGGTTCTGGGGCCAACGTCCTGACTTTC. Encoded protein: CATSVGSGANVLTF.

The chain couples TRBV4-2 to TRBJ2-3; 14 bases are a match to TRBD2. The CDR3 consists of 15 residues. Germline loops: CDR1 LGHNA, CDR2 YNFKEQ. Trimming at V came to 5 bases and at J to 6 bases, leaving 4 bases not matched to a gene. Here the CDR3 DNA reads TGTGCCAGCAGCTCCCGACTAGCGGGAGGGGATACGCAGTATTTT. Its translation: CASSSRLAGGDTQYF.

The chain joins TRBV20-1 to TRBJ2-3; TRBD2 aligns across 9 bases. The CDR3 totals 17 residues. J gave up 2 bases and V 5 bases, and 14 bases lay outside the gene matches. CDR1 and CDR2 (germline): DFQATT, SNEGSKA (reference sequence). The CDR3 reads CSARRLAGEGDTDTQYF. The CDR3 region has the DNA TGCAGTGCTCGGCGATTAGCGGGGGAAGGGGACACAGATACGCAGTATTTT.

This clonotype was seen at least ten times. The chain is built from TRBV7-8 and TRBJ2-1, with no clear D. Trimming removed 5 bases at V and 6 bases at J, with 17 bases between. The CDR3 has 15 residues. Germline lookup yields CDR1 SGHVS and CDR2 FQNEAQ. CDR3 protein: CASSPWTVETNEQFF. CDR3 DNA: TGTGCCAGCAGCCCTTGGACCGTTGAGACCAATGAGCAGTTCTTC.